This is a list of T cell receptor beta chains from one sample in a study of cytomegalovirus exposure and HLA in healthy donors. Using immunoSEQ multiplex PCR, the repertoire was profiled, and TCRdb retains in-frame clones only, with some absent. The sample includes some 130,000 clones, 88% of them seen just once. Sequenced input: PBMCs. These receptors originate from a woman younger than 30 in good health and CMV-seropositive. The CDR3 runs from the conserved cysteine through the conserved F or W. Each record gives: V gene, clone size, D gene, J gene, CDR3 DNA, CDR3 protein. A D gene is named only where the DNA matches it firmly. Clone size is shown for a subset of rows, as once, few, many or a class of expanded clone.

>TRBV6-1|.|.|TRBJ1-1
TGTGCCAGCAGTACGTGGACAGCGAACACTGAAGCTTTCTTT
CASSTWTANTEAFF
>TRBV10-1|.|TRBD2|TRBJ2-3
TGCGCCAGCAGTCGACTAGCGGGCCTAACAGATACGCAGTATTTT
CASSRLAGLTDTQYF
>TRBV6-5|.|.|TRBJ2-7
TGTGCCAGCAGTTACTTCAGCGAGCAGTACTTC
CASSYFSEQYF
>TRBV27|.|.|TRBJ1-2
TGTGCCAGCAGTTTATCCCCCAGGGGCATCGGTGGCTACACCTTC
CASSLSPRGIGGYTF
>TRBV27|.|.|TRBJ2-1
TGTGCCAGCACGGACAGCCCCTACAATGAGCAGTTCTTC
CASTDSPYNEQFF
>TRBV9|.|TRBD2|TRBJ2-1
TGTGCCAGCAGCTTGTTGTCGGGACTAGCGGGAGTAGGCGAGCAGTTCTTC
CASSLLSGLAGVGEQFF
>TRBV30|once|.|TRBJ2-5
TGTGCCTGGACCCGAGGGGGCGGGGGGCGCCAAGAGACCCAGTACTTC
CAWTRGGGGRQETQYF
>TRBV11-3|.|.|TRBJ2-5
TGTGCCAGCAGCCAGGGGACGGTCCAAGAGACCCAGTACTTC
CASSQGTVQETQYF
>TRBV4-1|.|TRBD1|TRBJ2-2
TGCGCCAGCAGCCAAGACAGGACAGGGGAGGGGACCGGGGAGCTGTTTTTT
CASSQDRTGEGTGELFF
>TRBV28|.|.|TRBJ2-2
TGTGCCAGCAGTCGGGGGAACACCGGGGAGCTGTTTTTT
CASSRGNTGELFF
>TRBV11-3|.|TRBD1|TRBJ1-1
TGTGCCAGCAGCTCTTCTAAGACAGGGGACAACACTGAAGCTTTCTTT
CASSSSKTGDNTEAFF
>TRBV2|.|TRBD1|TRBJ2-1
TGTGCCAGCAGTGGAGGCGGGACAGGGGTTTACAATGAGCAGTTCTTC
CASSGGGTGVYNEQFF
>TRBV19|.|.|TRBJ1-1
TGTGCCAGTAGGGACAGTGGATTAGGTGTGACTGAAGCTTTCTTT
CASRDSGLGVTEAFF
>TRBV7-9|once|.|TRBJ1-5
TGTGCCAGCAGTTCAGATAGCAATCAGCCCCAGCATTTT
CASSSDSNQPQHF
>TRBV9|.|.|TRBJ2-3
TGTGCCAGCAGCGTAGCGGGGAGCACAGATACGCAGTATTTT
CASSVAGSTDTQYF
>TRBV7-9|.|.|TRBJ2-2
TGTGCCCACAGAGGCCAGGGGGGCACCGGGGAGCTGTTTTTT
CAHRGQGGTGELFF
>TRBV7-2|.|.|TRBJ1-1
TGTGCCAGCAGCTTAATTGTGGCCAGGAGGGCTTTCTTT
CASSLIVARRAFF